This entry describes one T cell receptor (beta chain). This specimen comes from a study of blood T cell repertoires in COVID-19. Study-level background: Collection of acute and convalescent COVID-19 samples took place in the United States, Italy and Spain.

The ends were cut back, 3 bases at V and 5 bases at J, with 14 bases in the middle. This CDR3 comprises 13 residues. The germline CDR1 and CDR2 sequences are SQVTM and ANQGSEA. Original processing notes: Reference gene primer amplification gave nucleated cell count estimates. Sequenced by immunoSEQ multiplex PCR; TCRdb stores in-frame clones only, minus some. Clonal size and the V and J genes are those of that table, whereas D and trimming came from the DNA. The sample has approximately 43,000 clones, 65% to 85% seen once; the top ten hold 39%. This sequence joins TRBV29-1 and TRBJ2-7; the D is unclear. The sequenced sample consisted of peripheral blood. The source is a man between 40 and 49 years old with active or convalescent COVID-19. DNA for the CDR3: TGCAGCGTTGAGGGCAGTGGAAGAGACGAGCAGTACTTC. It is translated as CSVEGSGRDEQYF.